This TCR beta chain stems from a study of CD4 and CD8 cells across lung adenocarcinoma regions. MiXCR was run by TCRdb on the PCR reads, yielding one entry per CDR3 protein. The sample consists of around 25,000 distinct CDR3 sequences, roughly half of them appearing once. The patients had localized lung adenocarcinoma, a non-small cell subtype. By frequency in the sample, this clonotype is medium-sized. V gave up 7 bases and J gave up 7 bases; unmatched junction bases: 7. Germline V lookup: CDR1 MNHNS, CDR2 SASEGT. The CDR3 loop spans 14 amino acids. Input material: CD8+ T cells from the center of a lung tumor. V gene TRBV6-1 combines with J gene TRBJ1-6, with TRBD1 identical over 7 bases. The receptor was derived from a male donor with lung adenocarcinoma. The CD4 and CD8 labels of this study may be unreliable. The chain's CDR3 is CASKRQGSNSPLHF. DNA for the CDR3: TGTGCCAGCAAACGACAGGGATCCAATTCACCCCTCCACTTT.